The source of this TCR beta chain is a study of blood T cell repertoires in COVID-19. Study-level background: From T cells, B-cell-depleted T cells, or PBMCs came the material, which was cDNA or gDNA.

Sequenced by immunoSEQ multiplex PCR; TCRdb stores in-frame clones only, minus some. Of tens of thousands of clones listed, under 80% are singletons. CDR1 is SGHAT, CDR2 FQNNGV, per germline. Trimming pared 2 bases from V and 11 bases from J, leaving 12 bases between. This CDR3 has 12 amino acids. The receptor's source is a man aged 80 or over with acute or convalescent COVID-19. Sequenced: peripheral blood. The chain has TRBV11-2 and TRBJ1-1; D unresolved. In DNA, the CDR3 is TGTGCCAGCAGCTTATATCAGGCGGGGGCTTTCTTT. As protein: CASSLYQAGAFF.